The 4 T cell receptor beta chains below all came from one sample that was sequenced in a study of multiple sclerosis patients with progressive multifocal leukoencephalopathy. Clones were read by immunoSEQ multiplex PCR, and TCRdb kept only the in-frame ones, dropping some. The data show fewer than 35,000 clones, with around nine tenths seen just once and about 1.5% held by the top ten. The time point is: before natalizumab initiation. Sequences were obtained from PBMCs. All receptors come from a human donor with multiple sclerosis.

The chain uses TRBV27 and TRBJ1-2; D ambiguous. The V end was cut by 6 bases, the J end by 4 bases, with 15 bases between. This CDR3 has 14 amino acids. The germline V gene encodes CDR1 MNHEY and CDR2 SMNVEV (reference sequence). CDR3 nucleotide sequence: TGTGCCAGCAGCCCCGGGTCCCGGGGCTATGGCTACACCTTC. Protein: CASSPGSRGYGYTF.

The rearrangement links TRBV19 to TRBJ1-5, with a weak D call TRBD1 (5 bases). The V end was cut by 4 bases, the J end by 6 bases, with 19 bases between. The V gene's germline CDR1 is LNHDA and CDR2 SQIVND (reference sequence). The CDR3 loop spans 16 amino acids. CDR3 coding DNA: TGTGCCAGTAGTAACTACAGGCTCGGAGGCGGTCAGCCCCAGCATTTT. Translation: CASSNYRLGGGQPQHF.

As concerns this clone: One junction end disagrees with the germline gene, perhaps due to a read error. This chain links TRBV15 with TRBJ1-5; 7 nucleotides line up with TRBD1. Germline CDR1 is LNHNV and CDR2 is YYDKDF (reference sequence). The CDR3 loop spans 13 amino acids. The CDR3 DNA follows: TGTGCCACCAGCGGAGACAGGGATCAGCCCCAGCATTTT. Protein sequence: CATSGDRDQPQHF.

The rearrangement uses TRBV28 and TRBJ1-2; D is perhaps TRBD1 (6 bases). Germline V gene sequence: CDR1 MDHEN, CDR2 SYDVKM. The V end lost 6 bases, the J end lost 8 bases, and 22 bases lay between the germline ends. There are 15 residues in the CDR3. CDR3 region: CASRSNDRPRAGYTF. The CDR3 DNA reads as TGTGCCAGCAGGTCCAACGACAGGCCCCGGGCGGGCTACACCTTC.